The rows below give T cell receptor beta chains drawn from one sample of a study of T cells in Graves' hyperthyroidism and ophthalmopathy. TCRdb used MiXCR to reprocess the multiplex PCR reads, holding one entry per CDR3 protein. The sample consists of some 650,000 distinct CDR3 sequences, roughly 15% of them appearing once. What was sequenced was blood. Receptors were obtained from a woman between 35 and 50 years old with Graves' ophthalmopathy. Each CDR3 is given with its conserved first and last residue. D genes are given only for firm matches. Clone size is shown for a subset of rows, as once, few, many or a class of expanded clone.

CDR3nt	CDR3aa	d_gene	j_gene	v_gene	abundance
TGTGCCAGCAGCCAAGAAGTACAGGGGAGCACTGAAGCTTTCTTT	CASSQEVQGSTEAFF	TRBD1	TRBJ1-1	TRBV3-1	many
TGTGCCAGCAGTTTAGCCACCGGCGGGGGCAATCAGCCCCAGCATTTT	CASSLATGGGNQPQHF	.	TRBJ1-5	TRBV12-3/TRBV12-4	.
TGCGCCAGCAGTGAGGTGATAGGGGGAAATCAGCCCCAGCATTTT	CASSEVIGGNQPQHF	.	TRBJ1-5	TRBV10-2	.
TGTGCCAGCAGCGCCTTTAGCGGCTCCTACGAGCAGTACTTC	CASSAFSGSYEQYF	.	TRBJ2-7	TRBV28	.
TGTGCCAGCAGCTTAGGGGGAGGGGGGGATGAGCAGTTCTTC	CASSLGGGGDEQFF	.	TRBJ2-1	TRBV28	many
TGTGCCAGCAGCTTGGGACAGGGGAGCAAAAACATTCAGTACTTC	CASSLGQGSKNIQYF	TRBD1	TRBJ2-4	TRBV7-9	many
TGTGCCAGCAGCTTAGGGGGACAGGCTAATCAGCCCCAGCATTTT	CASSLGGQANQPQHF	TRBD1	TRBJ1-5	TRBV7-9	many
TGCGCCAGCAGCTTGGGTAGGGTCTGGGAGAAAAACTATGGCTACACCTTC	CASSLGRVWEKNYGYTF	.	TRBJ1-2	TRBV5-1	.
TGTGCCAGCAGCCCCCGGACAGGCTACGAGCAGTACTTC	CASSPRTGYEQYF	TRBD1	TRBJ2-7	TRBV3-1	.
TGTGCCAGCAGCTTGGACATTCAAAGAAGGGAGGCCCTCCACTTT	CASSLDIQRREALHF	.	TRBJ1-6	TRBV5-8	.
TGTGCCAGCTCACCGGCATCCCATGAGCAGTTCTTC	CASSPASHEQFF	.	TRBJ2-1	TRBV18	many
TGCAGCGTTTACGGTGTAGGGACGGGCTCTGGAAACACCATATATTTT	CSVYGVGTGSGNTIYF	.	TRBJ1-3	TRBV29-1	few
TGTGCCAACACCCAGGGTTTTACTGAAGCTTTCTTT	CANTQGFTEAFF	.	TRBJ1-1	TRBV27	.
TGTGCCAGCAGCTTAAACTGGAACACCGGGGAGCTGTTTTTT	CASSLNWNTGELFF	.	TRBJ2-2	TRBV7-3	many
TGTGCCAGCAGTTACCATACCGGGGGCGTGACCCCTCAGATGGGGGGCTACACCTTC	CASSYHTGGVTPQMGGYTF	.	TRBJ1-2	TRBV6-5	many
TGTGCCAGCAGTTTAATGGACATAGGTGGAGATGAGCAGTTCTTC	CASSLMDIGGDEQFF	.	TRBJ2-1	TRBV12-3/TRBV12-4	few
TGTGCCAGCAGTTTCCTAGGACGGGACGGAAATGAGCAGTTCTTC	CASSFLGRDGNEQFF	.	TRBJ2-1	TRBV12-3/TRBV12-4	.
TGCGCCAGCAGCTTGGGGAACACCGAAAACATTCAGTACTTC	CASSLGNTENIQYF	.	TRBJ2-4	TRBV5-1	few
TGTGCCAGCAGGACACAGGGGCGCGGGTATGGCTACACCTTC	CASRTQGRGYGYTF	TRBD1	TRBJ1-2	TRBV28	many
TGCAGTGCTAGGCGAACAGGGGGCGGTGGCACTGAAGCTTTCTTT	CSARRTGGGGTEAFF	TRBD1	TRBJ1-1	TRBV20-1	many
TGTGCCAGCAGCTCCTCTAGCGGGCAGGAGACCCAGTACTTC	CASSSSSGQETQYF	TRBD2	TRBJ2-5	TRBV2	many
TGCGCCAGCAGCTTCTCCCAATCGGGTACTGAAGCTTTCTTT	CASSFSQSGTEAFF	.	TRBJ1-1	TRBV5-1	few
TGTGCCAGCTCACCCCAGGGCCTGGACTATAATTCACCCCTCCACTTT	CASSPQGLDYNSPLHF	.	TRBJ1-6	TRBV18	few
TGTGCCAGTATAGCGGGAGGGGAGACCGGGGAGCTGTTTTTT	CASIAGGETGELFF	TRBD2	TRBJ2-2	TRBV6-1	.
TGTGCCAGCAGTGGCCAGGGGAGTGAGACCCAGTACTTC	CASSGQGSETQYF	.	TRBJ2-5	TRBV2	many
TGCAGTGTAAAGACACCTCGCTACGAGCAGTACTTC	CSVKTPRYEQYF	.	TRBJ2-7	TRBV20-1	many
TGCGCCAGCAGCTTGGATAGACAGAACGGTGAGCAGTTCTTC	CASSLDRQNGEQFF	.	TRBJ2-1	TRBV5-1	.
TGCGCCAGCGGAATAGCGGGAGGGCCCCAGTTCTTC	CASGIAGGPQFF	TRBD2	TRBJ2-1	TRBV10-1	.
TGCGCCAGCAGCTTAACTACTAGCCCGAATGAGCAGTTCTTC	CASSLTTSPNEQFF	.	TRBJ2-1	TRBV5-1	few
TGCAGTGCCGAAGGACAGGGAGAGACCCAGTACTTC	CSAEGQGETQYF	TRBD1	TRBJ2-5	TRBV20-1	many
TGCGCCAGCAGTTTGAGGGCCGGGGACACCGGGGAGCTGTTTTTT	CASSLRAGDTGELFF	.	TRBJ2-2	TRBV5-1	once
TGTGCCAGCAGCCGGTACGGAGGAGAAGCTTTCTTT	CASSRYGGEAFF	.	TRBJ1-1	TRBV7-2	.
TGCAGTGCTAGAGTTGGGGAGACCCAGTACTTC	CSARVGETQYF	.	TRBJ2-5	TRBV20-1	many
TGTGCCAGCAGCCGAGTGGGGACGGACACTGAAGCTTTCTTT	CASSRVGTDTEAFF	.	TRBJ1-1	TRBV3-1	many
TGTGCCAGCAGCTTTACCCCCATCACTGAAGCTTTCTTT	CASSFTPITEAFF	.	TRBJ1-1	TRBV7-9	.
TGTGCCAGGACTTCCAGCGGGAACAACACCGGGGAGCTGTTTTTT	CARTSSGNNTGELFF	TRBD2	TRBJ2-2	TRBV6-1	many
TGTGCCAGCAGTGAAGATACATGGGACGCCACCTACGAGCAGTACTTC	CASSEDTWDATYEQYF	.	TRBJ2-7	TRBV6-1	many
TGTGCCAGCAGCCCAGGGACACGTTGGGCCTCTGGGGCCAACGTCCTGACTTTC	CASSPGTRWASGANVLTF	.	TRBJ2-6	TRBV7-9	.
TGCGCCAGCAGCACGGACATTGGGCCTACGAGAAATGGCTACACCTTC	CASSTDIGPTRNGYTF	.	TRBJ1-2	TRBV5-1	many
TGTGCCAGCAGTGAAGTTCAGTTAGAAGCTTTCTTT	CASSEVQLEAFF	.	TRBJ1-1	TRBV6-1	.
TGCAGTGCTACCAGACAGGGCGATGTCCAAGAGACCCAGTACTTC	CSATRQGDVQETQYF	TRBD1	TRBJ2-5	TRBV20-1	many
TGTGCCAGCACCAAAGGGGCAGACACTGAAGCTTTCTTT	CASTKGADTEAFF	.	TRBJ1-1	TRBV12-3/TRBV12-4	many